The entry below gives a single T cell receptor (beta chain) sequence along with its context. Its antigen remains unknown. The data stem from a study of OX40 agonist ivuxolimab in advanced cancers. Study results and limitations: Mean expanded clone counts were higher in CD8+ than CD4+ T cells.

Anyone with autoimmune disease history or systemic immunosuppression was excluded. The method was immunoSEQ multiplex PCR; TCRdb's version includes in-frame clones alone and lacks a portion of them. Of around 62,000 clones listed, around 85% were seen once; the top ten hold roughly 0.69%. Trimming removed 4 bases from V and 5 bases from J; junction bases left unmatched: 10. Germline V gene lookup returns CDR1 SGHTA and CDR2 FQGNSA. The CDR3 sequence is 17 residues long. The chain has TRBV7-2 and TRBJ2-1; TRBD2 matches at 11 bases. Sequencing was performed on CD4+ or CD8+ T cells sorted from blood, taken in a trial of the OX40 agonist ivuxolimab. This TCR was recovered from an adult with an advanced solid tumor such as melanoma, head and neck, liver or kidney cancer. CDR3 residues: CASSWRGGTSGNNEQFF. CDR3 sequence (DNA): TGTGCCAGCAGCTGGAGGGGCGGGACTAGCGGAAACAATGAGCAGTTCTTC.